These 21 T cell receptor beta chains originate from one sample sequenced in a study of shared clonotypes between healthy human individuals. The protocol was immunoSEQ multiplex PCR, while the TCRdb copy is restricted to in-frame clones and leaves out a portion. The sample records about 1,900,000 clones, 85% to 95% being singletons. Only CD45RO-negative cells positively selected for CCR7 counted as naive CD8 cells, so terminally differentiated effector memory CD45RA+ cells were excluded. The specimen sequenced was naive CD8+ T cells sorted from blood. These TCRs come from a man younger than 35 in good health.

This CDR3 is CASRGTSEETQYF. The CDR3 nucleotides are TGTGCCAGCAGGGGGACTAGTGAAGAGACCCAGTACTTC. This sequence joins TRBV11-2 and TRBJ2-5; the match to TRBD2 covers 8 bases. V lost 6 bases to trimming and J lost 3 bases; unmatched junction nucleotides: 3. The CDR3 spans 13 residues. Germline CDR1 SGHAT, CDR2 FQNNGV.

As concerns this clone: The same CDR3 can be traced to other DNA sequences in this sample. The genes are TRBV4-1 and TRBJ2-7; D may be TRBD2 (5 bases). CDR1 MGHRA and CDR2 YSYEKL come from the germline V gene. This CDR3 region has 12 residues. Between the trimmed V and J ends, which lost 1 base and 4 bases, there was a span of 5 bases. In DNA, the CDR3 is TGCGCCAGCAGCCAAGCGGGATACGAGCAGTACTTC. Translating gives CASSQAGYEQYF.

This clone was seen once. The chain carries TRBV19 and TRBJ1-1; unclear D gene. V shed 8 bases and J shed 7 bases, with 20 bases lying between them. Germline V gene lookup returns CDR1 LNHDA and CDR2 SQIVND (reference sequence). The CDR3 loop spans 14 amino acids. The DNA of the CDR3 is TGTGCCAGTTTCCCGACCGGGCTCCCCTTTGAAGCTTTCTTT. It specifies CASFPTGLPFEAFF.

The chain uses TRBV5-6 and TRBJ2-2; D not resolved. V shed 2 bases and J shed 6 bases, with 5 bases lying between them. The CDR3 totals 12 residues. Germline V gene sequence: CDR1 SGHDT, CDR2 YYEEEE. The CDR3 nucleotides are TGTGCCAGCAGCTTCGGACCCGGGGAGCTGTTTTTT. Translation gives CASSFGPGELFF.

V and J are TRBV10-3 and TRBJ2-7, with 8 bases aligning to TRBD1. Germline V gene data show CDR1 as ENHRY and CDR2 as SYGVKD. The CDR3 totals 13 residues. Trimming at V came to 10 bases and at J to 2 bases, leaving 7 bases not matched to a gene. The CDR3 DNA reads as TGTGCCAGTGGACAGGGACCCCCCTACGAGCAGTACTTC. This codes for CASGQGPPYEQYF.

The chain uses TRBV6-1 and TRBJ1-1, with a weak D call TRBD1 (5 bases). This CDR3 contains 14 residues. CDR1 and CDR2 (germline): MNHNS, SASEGT. V lost 2 bases and J 3 bases, leaving 10 bases between the germline ends. DNA for the CDR3: TGTGCCAGCAGTGAAAGTCGGGGGTACACTGAAGCTTTCTTT. It translates to CASSESRGYTEAFF.

With regard to this clone: The germline gene is not matched at one end of the junction; a read error may be the cause. CDR3 coding DNA: TGTGCCAGCTGCTTTCGGACGTACCAAGAGACCCAGTACTTC. It codes for CASCFRTYQETQYF. The chain is built from TRBV13 and TRBJ2-5; unclear D gene. Germline V gene data show CDR1 as PRHDT and CDR2 as FYEKMQ (reference sequence). The CDR3 has 14 residues. The whole variable domain, remainder taken from reference TRBV13 and TRBJ2-5, is AAGVIQSPRHLIKEKRETATLKCYPIPRHDTVYWYQQGPGQDPQFLISFYEKMQSDKGSIPDRFSAQQFSDYHSELNMSSLELGDSALYFCASCFRTYQETQYFGPGTRLLVL.

This chain connects TRBV19 to TRBJ2-3; 10 bases match TRBD2. Losses at the gene ends were 3 bases for V and 8 bases for J; bases not matched to a gene: 17. Germline loops: CDR1 LNHDA, CDR2 SQIVND (reference sequence). This CDR3 comprises 18 residues. CDR3 in DNA: TGTGCCAGTAGTATCTTTGGACTAGCGGACGACCTCTTTGTTACGCAGTATTTT. Protein sequence: CASSIFGLADDLFVTQYF.

The CDR3 reads CASSLWTGQHGELFF. CDR3 nucleotide sequence: TGTGCCAGCAGTCTCTGGACAGGCCAACACGGGGAGCTGTTTTTT. This sequence joins TRBV27 and TRBJ2-2, with 7 bases matching TRBD1. The CDR3 is 15 residues long. Trimming cost V 5 bases and J 7 bases; bases outside gene matches: 10. The germline CDR1 and CDR2 sequences are MNHEY and SMNVEV (reference sequence).

The V gene is TRBV7-6, the J gene TRBJ2-7, with 15 bases fitting TRBD2. This CDR3 contains 17 residues. CDR1 is SGHVS and CDR2 is FNYEAQ in the germline V gene. Trimming removed 5 bases from V and 0 bases from J; junction bases left unmatched: 5. Here the CDR3 reads CASSPGTSGRSSYEQYF. The CDR3 nucleotides are TGTGCCAGCAGCCCCGGGACTAGCGGGAGGAGCTCCTACGAGCAGTACTTC.

About this clone itself: Other DNA sequences in the sample encode the same CDR3. The chain has TRBV4-1 and TRBJ1-2; 10 nucleotides agree with TRBD1. The CDR3 runs 14 residues. V lost 1 base, J lost 4 bases, and 0 bases stayed unmatched. Germline V CDR1 and CDR2: MGHRA, YSYEKL. The DNA for the CDR3 is TGCGCCAGCAGCCAAGGACAGGGGGCCTATGGCTACACCTTC. Amino acid sequence: CASSQGQGAYGYTF.

The rearrangement uses TRBV7-8 and TRBJ1-4; possible D gene TRBD1, 5 bases. Germline CDR1 and CDR2: SGHVS and FQNEAQ. Trimming took off 4 bases at V and 0 bases at J, with 9 bases between the two ends. The CDR3 spans 15 residues. CDR3 bases: TGTGCCAGCAGCTCACGACAGTCAACTAATGAAAAACTGTTTTTT. Translating gives CASSSRQSTNEKLFF. Using reference TRBV7-8 and TRBJ1-4 for the parts outside the CDR3, the full variable domain is GAGVSQSPRYKVAKRGQDVALRCDPISGHVSLFWYQQALGQGPEFLTYFQNEAQLDKSGLPSDRFFAERPEGSVSTLKIQRTQQEDSAVYLCASSSRQSTNEKLFFGSGTQLSVL.

The CDR3 loop is CASSLTVSSYNEQFF. The CDR3 DNA follows: TGTGCCAGCAGTTTGACAGTAAGCTCCTACAATGAGCAGTTCTTC. The gene calls are TRBV6-6 and TRBJ2-1; tentative D call: TRBD1 (5 bases). V was cut by 4 bases and J by 0 bases, with 10 bases left in between. The CDR3 spans 15 residues. Germline loops: CDR1 MNHNY, CDR2 SVGAGI (reference sequence).

As regards this clone: At the DNA level, this CDR3 is encoded by other sequences in the same sample as well. This chain uses TRBV27 with TRBJ2-2, with D unresolved. Germline V gives CDR1 MNHEY, CDR2 SMNVEV (reference sequence). This CDR3 is 12 amino acids long. Trimming took off 1 base at V and 6 bases at J, with 3 bases between the two ends. CDR3 protein: CASSLFPGELFF. The CDR3 DNA sequence: TGTGCCAGCAGTTTATTTCCCGGGGAGCTGTTTTTT.

The rearrangement joins TRBV2 to TRBJ2-3, with D possibly TRBD2 on 5 matching bases. Germline CDR1 is SNHLY and CDR2 is FYNNEI. Trimming stripped 11 bases from V and 0 bases from J, with 15 bases between. There are 14 residues in the CDR3. The CDR3 bases are TGTGCCTCGAGCAAGCTAGCTAGCACAGATACGCAGTATTTT. Protein product: CASSKLASTDTQYF.

V and J are TRBV6-1 and TRBJ2-7; D tentatively fits TRBD1 or TRBD2 (5 bases each). CDR3 size: 15 residues. The germline gives CDR1 MNHNS, CDR2 SASEGT. V lost 8 bases, J lost 5 bases, and 22 bases lay in between. DNA of the CDR3: TGTGCCAGCGCCAATCCGGGGCAGGGTTTCCACGAGCAGTACTTC. Protein product: CASANPGQGFHEQYF.

The gene calls are TRBV7-9 and TRBJ2-5; 9 bases map to TRBD2. The CDR3 covers 18 residues. Germline V gene sequence: CDR1 SEHNR, CDR2 FQNEAQ (reference sequence). J lost 5 bases, V lost 5 bases, and 18 bases had no gene match. The CDR3 nucleotides are TGTGCCAGCAGCCCTCCGGCCTCGCGGGAGGGGGGCCGGGAGACCCAGTACTTC. This gives the protein CASSPPASREGGRETQYF.

The chain couples TRBV4-1 to TRBJ2-5; D not certain. The CDR3 runs 15 residues. The V and J ends lost 0 bases and 5 bases respectively, with 13 bases between them. Per the germline V gene, CDR1 is MGHRA and CDR2 is YSYEKL. The CDR3 DNA sequence: TGCGCCAGCAGCCAAGATAGGGCTGGTAGGGAGACCCAGTACTTC. As protein: CASSQDRAGRETQYF.

This clone was seen only once. Here the CDR3 DNA reads TGTGCCAGCAGCCCCAGCGCAGGGGGAAATAATTCACCCCTCCACTTT. This gives the protein CASSPSAGGNNSPLHF. The V call is TRBV9, the J call TRBJ1-6, with TRBD1 matching 7 bases. This CDR3 region has 16 residues. The germline V gene encodes CDR1 SGDLS and CDR2 YYNGEE. Trimming took 4 bases from V and 5 from J; bases not matched to a gene: 9.

This sequence joins TRBV30 and TRBJ2-7; D gene ambiguous. The CDR3 contains 12 residues. Trimming cost V 5 bases and J 4 bases, with 12 bases left between them. Germline V lookup: CDR1 GTSNPN, CDR2 SVGIG (reference sequence). This CDR3 is CAWGTVGYEQYF. The CDR3 nucleotides are TGTGCCTGGGGTACCGTGGGGTACGAGCAGTACTTC.

The chain combines TRBV27 with TRBJ2-2, with D possibly called TRBD1 or TRBD2 (5 bases each). The CDR3 consists of 14 residues. The V gene's germline CDR1 is MNHEY and CDR2 SMNVEV (reference sequence). V was clipped by 6 bases and J by 3 bases, with 11 bases between them. DNA for the CDR3: TGTGCCAGCAGACAGCTGGGGGACACCGGGGAGCTGTTTTTT. The encoded protein is CASRQLGDTGELFF.